Below are 13 T cell receptor beta chains sequenced from a single sample in a study of T cell repertoires in cytomegalovirus infection. TCRdb re-called the reads with MiXCR, one entry per CDR3 protein. The sample consists of about 530,000 distinct CDR3 sequences, 26% of them appearing once. The specimen sequenced was PBMCs. The receptors derive from a human donor in good health (CMV status not recorded). Some clones in this sample may be carry-over from other donors' samples.

This clonotype was counted between two and nine times. The V and J genes are TRBV20-1 and TRBJ2-2; 9 positions match TRBD2. CDR3 length: 14 residues. The V gene end was trimmed by 6 bases and the J gene end by 5 bases; junction bases not matched to a gene: 7. Germline V gives CDR1 DFQATT, CDR2 SNEGSKA (reference sequence). This CDR3 reads CSASWTSDTGELFF. The CDR3 nucleotides read TGCAGTGCATCGTGGACTAGCGATACCGGGGAGCTGTTTTTT.

This clonotype occurred a few times. The chain couples TRBV6-5 to TRBJ1-4; no definite D call. Germline CDR1 is MNHEY and CDR2 is SVGAGI. V was shortened by 2 bases and J by 7 bases, with 14 bases between the two germline ends. This CDR3 comprises 15 residues. The CDR3 is CASSYAAAAGEKLFF. CDR3 DNA sequence: TGTGCCAGCAGTTACGCGGCCGCAGCGGGTGAAAAACTGTTTTTT.

The chain is built from TRBV11-2 and TRBJ2-3; 15 positions match TRBD2. The V and J ends lost 0 bases and 3 bases, in that order; junction bases with no gene match: 7. The germline V gene has CDR1 SGHAT and CDR2 FQNNGV. The length of the CDR3 is 19 residues. The chain's CDR3 is CASSLDPGLAGGGTDTQYF. The CDR3 bases are TGTGCCAGCAGCTTAGATCCCGGACTAGCGGGAGGGGGAACAGATACGCAGTATTTT.

The rearrangement links TRBV7-4 to TRBJ2-1; D is possibly TRBD2 (6 bases). The CDR3 runs 15 residues. The germline CDR1 and CDR2 sequences are SGHVT and SQSDAQ. V lost 5 bases, J lost 5 bases, and 16 bases lay in between. DNA of the CDR3: TGTGCCAGCAGCCCTGGTAGCGGAACCGACAATGAGCAGTTCTTC. This codes for CASSPGSGTDNEQFF.

The J gene is TRBJ2-3, the V gene TRBV7-8, with 12 bases fitting TRBD2. The J segment lost 3 bases and the V segment lost 6 bases, leaving 13 bases of the junction unmatched. CDR1 and CDR2 (germline): SGHVS, FQNEAQ. The CDR3 is 18 residues long. The CDR3 loop reads CASRRGASGRALTDTQYF. CDR3 bases: TGTGCCAGCAGAAGGGGGGCTAGCGGGAGGGCTTTAACAGATACGCAGTATTTT.

The chain employs TRBV27 and TRBJ2-7, with D possibly TRBD1 on 6 matching bases. The V gene's germline CDR1 is MNHEY and CDR2 SMNVEV (reference sequence). The CDR3 is made up of 13 amino acids. The germline V and J ends were trimmed by 4 bases and 6 bases, with 13 bases remaining between them. The CDR3 nucleotides are TGTGCCAGCAGTTCACAGGGTGGTGGCGAGCAGTACGTC. The encoded protein is CASSSQGGGEQYV.

This clonotype has only a few counts. The chain uses TRBV20-1 and TRBJ2-2; 9 positions match TRBD2. Germline trimming cut 4 bases from V and 5 bases from J; bases unmatched to any gene: 8. This CDR3 has 15 residues. The germline gives CDR1 DFQATT, CDR2 SNEGSKA (reference sequence). The CDR3 sequence is CSATRTSEGTGELFF. CDR3 DNA sequence: TGCAGTGCTACAAGGACTAGCGAGGGGACCGGGGAGCTGTTTTTT.

There are many counts of this clonotype. The genes are TRBV7-2 and TRBJ1-6; 8 bases line up with TRBD1. Germline V gene data show CDR1 as SGHTA and CDR2 as FQGNSA. The CDR3 consists of 14 residues. V lost 5 bases, J lost 7 bases, and 4 bases stayed unmatched. The CDR3 nucleotides are TGTGCCAGCAGCCCAACAGGGGGGAATTCACCCCTCCACTTT. Protein sequence: CASSPTGGNSPLHF.

The chain joins TRBV4-2 to TRBJ2-1, with D tentatively TRBD1 or TRBD2 (6 bases each). With 0 bases removed from V and 4 bases from J, the gap between germline ends came to 25 bases. The V gene's germline CDR1 is LGHNA and CDR2 YNFKEQ. The CDR3 is 20 amino acids. CDR3 loop: CASSQDRGVPQFKAYNEQFF. CDR3 DNA sequence: TGTGCCAGCAGCCAAGATAGGGGGGTTCCCCAGTTTAAGGCATACAATGAGCAGTTCTTC.

The gene calls are TRBV12-3 or TRBV12-4 and TRBJ1-6, with D hard to call. The ends were cut back, 5 bases at V and 6 bases at J, with 8 bases in the middle. The CDR3 totals 13 residues. In nucleotides, the CDR3 is TGTGCCAGCAGTGGGGTGCTTAATTCACCCCTCCACTTT. Amino acids: CASSGVLNSPLHF.

This clonotype was counted between two and nine times. V gene TRBV4-2 combines with J gene TRBJ2-1, with 7 bases that match TRBD2. Germline CDR1 and CDR2: LGHNA and YNFKEQ. V lost 5 bases, J lost 7 bases, and 5 bases stayed unmatched. The CDR3 extends over 13 amino acids. CDR3 in DNA: TGTGCCAGCAGCAGTACTAGCGCTAATGAGCAGTTCTTC. Translation: CASSSTSANEQFF.

This clonotype was observed a handful of times. The rearrangement uses TRBV25-1 and TRBJ1-4; TRBD1 might be the D (6 bases). Per the germline V gene, CDR1 is MGHDK and CDR2 is SYGVNS. The CDR3 is made up of 16 amino acids. The germline V and J ends were trimmed by 3 bases and 7 bases, with 18 bases remaining between them. The CDR3 DNA reads as TGTGCCAGCAGTGATCCGAGGGGGGTCTTGCGTGAAAAACTGTTTTTT. Translated: CASSDPRGVLREKLFF.

This chain uses TRBV10-3 with TRBJ2-3; D ambiguous. The germline V gene has CDR1 ENHRY and CDR2 SYGVKD. This CDR3 contains 13 residues. V lost 5 bases, J lost 7 bases, and 13 bases lay in between. The CDR3 DNA reads as TGTGCCATCAGTCTTGAACGGGCATATACGCAGTATTTT. This sequence encodes CAISLERAYTQYF.